These T cell receptor beta chains were read from a single sample in a study of T cell repertoires in cytomegalovirus infection. TCRdb re-derived calls from the reads in MiXCR, one entry per CDR3 protein. The table shows roughly 77,000 distinct CDR3 sequences, with more than 3% occurring only once. The material sequenced was PBMCs. These receptors originate from a human donor in good health (CMV status not recorded). Some clones in this sample may be carry-over from other donors' samples. CDR3s include the opening cysteine and the closing phenylalanine or tryptophan. D genes are given only for firm matches. The size entry is marked missing in some rows and otherwise reads once, few, many or a size class.

>-|many|TRBV7-2|TRBJ2-5
TGTGCCAGCAGCTATACAGAACAAGAGACCCAGTACTTC
CASSYTEQETQYF
>-|many|TRBV28|TRBJ1-5
TGTGCCAGCAGTTTTTTGTTGGGGGCAGGATATCAGCCCCAGCATTTT
CASSFLLGAGYQPQHF
>-|many|TRBV25-1|TRBJ2-5
TGTGCCAGCAGCCTAAACCAAGAGACCCAGTACTTC
CASSLNQETQYF
>-|few|TRBV6-5|TRBJ1-1
TGTGCCAGCAGTTACTCCAGACAGACACCGAACACTGAAGCTTTCTTT
CASSYSRQTPNTEAFF
>-|many|TRBV7-3|TRBJ2-1
TGTGCCAGCAGCGAATTTTGGGGGTACAGGGAGGGGGATGAGCAGTTCTTC
CASSEFWGYREGDEQFF
>-|many|TRBV7-2|TRBJ2-5
TGTGCCAGCAGCTTAGAGGCGGGACGCCAAGAGACCCAGTACTTC
CASSLEAGRQETQYF
>-|many|TRBV19|TRBJ1-1
TGTGCCAGTAATTATCCCTGGGGGAACACTGAAGCTTTCTTT
CASNYPWGNTEAFF
>-|many|TRBV5-3|TRBJ1-2
TGTGCCAGCAGCTTTGAAGGAGTACAGGGCTACACCTTC
CASSFEGVQGYTF
>TRBD1|many|TRBV6-1|TRBJ1-1
TGTGCCAGCAGGCAGCGGGTTTCGGGACAGGTGAACACTGAAGCTTTCTTT
CASRQRVSGQVNTEAFF
>-|many|TRBV7-2|TRBJ2-5
TGTGCCAGCAGCTTACCAGCGGTCCAAGAGACCCAGTACTTC
CASSLPAVQETQYF
>-|many|TRBV6-8|TRBJ1-1
TGTGCCAGCAGTACTAGCGGAGGGGTGGGCACTGAAGCTTTCTTT
CASSTSGGVGTEAFF
>TRBD1|many|TRBV7-2|TRBJ2-7
TGTGCCAGCAGCTTAGGACAGGGAGACTACGAGCAGTACTTC
CASSLGQGDYEQYF
>-|many|TRBV3-1|TRBJ2-1
TGTGCCAGCAGCCAAGATTTTTCTTTCGGGGGACAGACGGGGAAGTTGCATGAGCAGTTCTTC
CASSQDFSFGGQTGKLHEQFF
>TRBD2|many|TRBV7-6|TRBJ2-1
TGTGCCAGCAGCTTATCGGGACTAGCGGGAACCGGTCTTTACAATGAGCAGTTCTTC
CASSLSGLAGTGLYNEQFF
>-|many|TRBV6-2/TRBV6-3|TRBJ2-2
TGTGCCAGCACCTTAAGGGGCTCCGGGGAGCTGTTTTTT
CASTLRGSGELFF
>-|many|TRBV10-3|TRBJ1-1
TGTGCCATCAGTGACCCTATACGGGGGCACACTGAAGCTTTCTTT
CAISDPIRGHTEAFF
>-|many|TRBV5-1|TRBJ1-1
TGCGCCAGCAGCTCGGACTGGGGCACTGAAGCTTTCTTT
CASSSDWGTEAFF
>-|many|TRBV7-2|TRBJ1-1
TGTGCCAGCAGCTTAGTTGGCGGGAACACTGAAGCTTTCTTT
CASSLVGGNTEAFF
>TRBD2|many|TRBV6-2/TRBV6-3|TRBJ2-3
TGTGCCAGCAGCGGACTAGCGGGGGCCACAGATACGCAGTATTTT
CASSGLAGATDTQYF
>-|few|TRBV12-3/TRBV12-4|TRBJ2-2
TGTGCCAGCAGCTCCGGGTCGCACCGGGAGCTGTTTTTT
CASSSGSHRELFF
>-|few|TRBV20-1|TRBJ2-5
TGCAGTGCAGCGACAGTTTCGGAGACCCAGTACTTC
CSAATVSETQYF
>-|many|TRBV7-2|TRBJ2-1
TGTGCCAGCAGAGCCCCTTCTGCATTCGGGGCATACAATGAGCAGTTCTTC
CASRAPSAFGAYNEQFF
>-|many|TRBV11-2|TRBJ1-1
TGTGCCAGCAGCTTTCAGCTCAGGGGCGAAGCTTTCTTT
CASSFQLRGEAFF
>TRBD1|many|TRBV2|TRBJ1-1
TGTGCCAGCGATTGGACAGGGGGGACTGAAGCTTTCTTT
CASDWTGGTEAFF
>-|-|TRBV12-3/TRBV12-4|TRBJ1-1
TGTGCCAGCAGCAAGGACAAGCTGAAGGCTTTCTTT
CASSKDKLKAFF
>-|many|TRBV7-4|TRBJ1-4
TGTGCCAGCAGCTCACAGGAGACTAATGAAAAACTGTTTTTT
CASSSQETNEKLFF
>TRBD1|many|TRBV20-1|TRBJ1-1
TGCAGTGCTAGAGAGAACAGGGGGCGAAGCACTGAAGCTTTCTTT
CSARENRGRSTEAFF
>-|many|TRBV11-3|TRBJ2-1
TGTGCCAGCAGCTTAGGAAGGGAGCAGTTCTTC
CASSLGREQFF
>-|few|TRBV7-2|TRBJ1-2
TGTGCCAGCAGCTTAGTCCAGGGGTTACATGGCTACACCTTC
CASSLVQGLHGYTF
>TRBD2|many|TRBV11-3|TRBJ2-3
TGTGCCAGCAGCCCTAGCGGGAGAGACGCAGATACGCAGTATTTT
CASSPSGRDADTQYF
>TRBD2|many|TRBV7-2|TRBJ2-2
TGTGCCAGCAGCTTAACTACGGGAGGACCCGGGGAGCTGTTTTTT
CASSLTTGGPGELFF
>-|many|TRBV11-2|TRBJ2-3
TGTGCCAGCAGCTTAGGGGGGGGGGGGCCAGATACGCAGTATTTT
CASSLGGGGPDTQYF
>-|many|TRBV7-2|TRBJ2-2
TGTGCCAGCAGCTTCGGGGTCGCCGGGGAGCTGTTTTTT
CASSFGVAGELFF
>TRBD1|many|TRBV7-6|TRBJ1-3
TGTGCCAGCAGCTCTACGGGACAGCCGTTCTCTGGAAACACCATATATTTT
CASSSTGQPFSGNTIYF
>-|many|TRBV7-2|TRBJ2-3
TGTGCCAGCAGCTCGGCCAGACACACAGATACGCAGTATTTT
CASSSARHTDTQYF
>-|many|TRBV28|TRBJ2-7
TGTGCCAGCAGTCCTAGAACGCTAGGACAGTTCACCCTCGAGCAGTACTTC
CASSPRTLGQFTLEQYF
>-|-|TRBV7-2|TRBJ2-7
TGTGCCAGCAGCTTAGGGGCAGGGTCCGAGCAGTACTTC
CASSLGAGSEQYF
>TRBD2|many|TRBV25-1|TRBJ2-1
TGTGCCAGCGCCAGGTTAGCGGGTCTAAACAATGAGCAGTTCTTC
CASARLAGLNNEQFF
>-|many|TRBV7-2|TRBJ1-4
TGTGCCAGCAGCCCGCGACAGGTTGATTTTTTCGGACTGTTTTTT
CASSPRQVDFFGLFF
>-|-|TRBV7-2|TRBJ2-3
TGTGCCAGCAGCTTAGGAGGGAGAGAAGATACGCAGTATTTT
CASSLGGREDTQYF
>-|few|TRBV7-9|TRBJ2-3
TGTGCCAGCAGCTTACACGGGACTCAGACAGATACGCAGTATTTT
CASSLHGTQTDTQYF
>-|many|TRBV7-2|TRBJ1-2
TGTGCCAGCAGCTTGAGGCAGAACTATGGCTACACCTTC
CASSLRQNYGYTF
>-|many|TRBV7-2|TRBJ2-3
TGTGCCAGCAGCTTATATTCTGCGGGAAGCACAGATACGCAGTATTTT
CASSLYSAGSTDTQYF